Listed here is a single T cell receptor beta chain. Its antigen is undetermined. Other DNA variants within this sample encode the same CDR3. This record comes from a study of cytomegalovirus exposure and HLA in healthy donors. Overall study findings and caveats: Overall, approximately 150 TCR beta chains were annotated as cytomegalovirus-associated.

The CDR3 runs 13 residues. The junction had 2 bases not matched to a gene; V was cut back by 0 bases and J by 6 bases. Germline V gene lookup returns CDR1 SGHRS and CDR2 YFSETQ. Using immunoSEQ multiplex PCR, the repertoire was profiled, and TCRdb retains in-frame clones only, with some absent. Among around 250,000 clones listed, roughly 89% were seen once. This sequence originates from a woman between 18 and 29 years old in good health and CMV-seronegative. V usage is TRBV5-1 and J usage is TRBJ1-2, with 7 positions matching TRBD1. The sample taken for sequencing was PBMCs. This chain's CDR3 is CASSLGQGNGYTF. The CDR3 coding sequence is TGCGCCAGCAGCTTGGGACAGGGAAATGGCTACACCTTC.